This entry features one T cell receptor (beta chain) sequence. Per the original data handling: Nucleated cell number was recorded as an estimate derived from reference gene primer amplification. Assay: immunoSEQ multiplex PCR; the TCRdb copy retains only in-frame clones and omits some. V and J calls and clone size follow that table, whereas D and trimming were derived from the DNA. This table has approximately 240,000 clones, 80% to 90% appearing once. This specimen comes from a study of blood T cell repertoires in COVID-19. Study overall: There were acute and convalescent COVID-19 samples, and they came from the United States, Italy and Spain. Sources were T cells, B-cell-depleted T cells, or PBMCs; the material itself was cDNA or gDNA.

V lost 4 bases and J lost 3; bases outside the gene matches: 9. This CDR3 is 15 amino acids long. CDR1 is SGHRS and CDR2 is YFSETQ in the germline V gene. This TCR derives from a woman in her thirties or forties who had recovered from COVID-19. V and J are TRBV5-1 and TRBJ1-1; 7 nucleotides line up with TRBD1. The sample was peripheral blood. The CDR3 is CASSPPGTDYTEAFF. DNA for the CDR3: TGCGCCAGCAGCCCGCCCGGGACAGACTACACTGAAGCTTTCTTT.